This TCR beta chain stems from a study of shared clonotypes between healthy human individuals. Overall study results and limits: A reduction in generation probabilities was seen for non-shared clonotypes relative to those shared by all four donors. As a rule, naive subsets had a larger estimated richness than memory subsets.

Replicate PCRs from sorted subsets contained about 200 ng DNA, which is some 32,000 T cell genomes. Assay used: immunoSEQ multiplex PCR; TCRdb lists only in-frame clones, some missing. The sample has around 600,000 clones; around 96% are singletons. This CDR3 contains 15 residues. Looked up from germline, CDR1 is MDHEN and CDR2 is SYDVKM. Trimming at V came to 3 bases and at J to 0 bases, leaving 4 bases not matched to a gene. Naive CD8 cells comprised CD45RO-negative, CCR7-positively selected cells, excluding terminally differentiated effector memory CD45RA+ cells. Of note for this clone: The antigen is undetermined.

V is TRBV28 and J is TRBJ2-7; 8 nucleotides align to TRBD2. The TCR was taken from a woman younger than 45 in good health. Material: naive CD8+ T cells sorted from blood. CDR3 nucleotides: TGTGCCAGCAGTTTTTGGACTAGCTCCTCCTACGAGCAGTACTTC. It encodes CASSFWTSSSYEQYF.